This T cell receptor beta chain emerged from a study of shared clonotypes between healthy human individuals. Those who donated, Caucasian adults without exception, all lived in Nashville, Tennessee. This CDR3 spans 17 amino acids. Germline assignment: CDR1 SGDLS and CDR2 YYNGEE. The ends were cut back, 1 base at V and 0 bases at J, with 16 bases in the middle. Template for every sorted-subset replicate PCR totaled approximately 200 ng DNA, around 33,000 T cell genomes. Clones were read by immunoSEQ multiplex PCR, and TCRdb kept only the in-frame ones, dropping some. There are some 320,000 clones in the sample; around nine tenths occur only once, and roughly 15% lies in the top ten.

V gene TRBV9 combines with J gene TRBJ2-5; D tentatively fits TRBD1 or TRBD2 (6 bases each). Sample: memory CD8+ T cells sorted from blood. Subset denoted: CD45RO+ cells pooled with CCR7-negative TemRA cells. This sequence originates from a man between 18 and 35 years old in good health. The CDR3 DNA sequence: TGTGCCAGCAGCGTACCGCGGGACACCACCAACCAAGAGACCCAGTACTTC. This encodes CASSVPRDTTNQETQYF.